These T cell receptor beta chains were read from a single sample in a study of blood T cell repertoires in COVID-19. Sequenced by immunoSEQ multiplex PCR; TCRdb stores in-frame clones only, minus some. The repertoire holds tens of thousands of clones, about 92% seen once, with roughly 2.1% in the top ten. Material: peripheral blood. The receptors were gathered from a middle-aged man with acute or convalescent COVID-19. CDR3s include the opening cysteine and the closing phenylalanine or tryptophan. A D gene is named only where the DNA matches it firmly. Clone size is stated in some rows and not others, as once, few, many or a class when expanded.

-	-	TRBJ2-7	TRBV19	TGTGCCAGTAGTATACAGGCGTCCTACGAGCAGTACTTC	CASSIQASYEQYF
TRBD1	-	TRBJ2-7	TRBV3-1/TRBV3-2	TGTGCCAGCAGCCTCGGGACAGCCAGGATGCACGAGCAGTACTTC	CASSLGTARMHEQYF
-	-	TRBJ1-2	TRBV9	TGTGCCAGCAGCGTAGAAGGGAGGGGCCGGGGCTATGGCTACACCTTC	CASSVEGRGRGYGYTF
-	-	TRBJ1-1	TRBV6-1	TGTGCCAGCACTAAGGACGGGGTGAACACTGAAGCTTTCTTT	CASTKDGVNTEAFF
-	-	TRBJ1-5	TRBV28	TGTGCCAGCAGAGGGGCCAATCAGCCCCAGCATTTT	CASRGANQPQHF
TRBD1	few	TRBJ1-6	TRBV9	TGTGCCAGCAGCGTGGGTGGGACAGTTTTGGATTCACCCCTCCACTTT	CASSVGGTVLDSPLHF
TRBD1	-	TRBJ1-5	TRBV4-1	TGCGCCAGCAGCCCAAACAGGGGAGTCAATCAGCCCCAGCATTTT	CASSPNRGVNQPQHF
TRBD2	-	TRBJ2-1	TRBV5-1	TGCGCCAGCAGCTTGGGACTAGCGGGAGGGCGACGGTACAATGAGCAGTTCTTC	CASSLGLAGGRRYNEQFF
-	-	TRBJ1-1	TRBV3-1/TRBV3-2	TGTGCCAGCAGCCGAACGACAGGCACACTTGAAGCTTTCTTT	CASSRTTGTLEAFF
-	-	TRBJ1-2	TRBV4-2	TGTGCCAGCAGCCAAGATCGGGCGGGACTGTATGGCTACACCTTC	CASSQDRAGLYGYTF
TRBD2	once	TRBJ2-5	TRBV5-6	TGTGCCAGCAGCCCCTACGGGGGGTACCAAGAGACCCAGTACTTC	CASSPYGGYQETQYF
-	-	TRBJ1-1	TRBV6-5	TGTGCCAGCAGTTACCCCCGGGGTTCTGACACTGAAGCTTTCTTT	CASSYPRGSDTEAFF
TRBD2	-	TRBJ2-1	TRBV14	TGTGCCAGCAGCCCCGGGACTAGCGGGAGCATTCCCCAGTTCTTC	CASSPGTSGSIPQFF
-	-	TRBJ2-7	TRBV7-8	TGTGCCAGCAGCTTCGACACAACCTACGAGCAGTACTTC	CASSFDTTYEQYF
-	-	TRBJ2-1	TRBV4-3	TGCGCCAGCAGCCAAGATCACAGGGCCAATGAGCAGTTCTTC	CASSQDHRANEQFF
-	-	TRBJ2-4	TRBV7-2	TGTGCCAGCAGCTTAGACCCCGGAAACATTCAGTACTTC	CASSLDPGNIQYF
TRBD2	-	TRBJ2-3	TRBV4-1	TGCGCCAGCAGCCAAGATGGGGGGGGAGGAGTGGCAGATACGCAGTATTTT	CASSQDGGGGVADTQYF
-	-	TRBJ2-1	TRBV20-1	TGCAGTGCCAGTAACAGGGGGGGTACCTACAATGAGCAGTTCTTC	CSASNRGGTYNEQFF
-	-	TRBJ1-5	TRBV2	TGTGCCAGCAGTGACCTCAGGGGTAGCAATCAGCCCCAGCATTTT	CASSDLRGSNQPQHF
TRBD2	-	TRBJ2-2	TRBV5-1	TGCGCCAGCAGCCGGACTAGCGGGATCCCCGGGGAGCTGTTTTTT	CASSRTSGIPGELFF
-	-	TRBJ1-5	TRBV6-5	TGTGCCAGCAGTCCCCAGGGGATCAATCAGCCCCAGCATTTT	CASSPQGINQPQHF
TRBD1	once	TRBJ1-1	TRBV5-5	TGTGCCAGCAGCACACGACAGGGAGATCGGACTGAAGCTTTCTTT	CASSTRQGDRTEAFF
TRBD2	-	TRBJ2-1	TRBV5-1	TGCGCCAGCAGATCTCTAGCGGGAGGGCCCTATGAGCAGTTCTTC	CASRSLAGGPYEQFF
TRBD1	-	TRBJ1-1	TRBV5-5	TGTGCCAGCAGCTCCAAGCCTGACAGGGGAGCTTTCTTT	CASSSKPDRGAFF
TRBD1	-	TRBJ1-2	TRBV6-4	TGTGCCAGCAGTGAGGGACAGGGCTATGGCTACACCTTC	CASSEGQGYGYTF
-	-	TRBJ2-1	TRBV7-2	TGTGCCAGCGGTACTAGCTCCTACAATGAGCAGTTCTTC	CASGTSSYNEQFF
-	-	TRBJ2-1	TRBV7-2	TGTGCCAGCAGCTCCTCCGGGACTCACCTCTCCACTGAGCAGTTCTTC	CASSSSGTHLSTEQFF
-	-	TRBJ2-2	TRBV14	TGTGCCAGCAGCCAGTCTAGAGGGTTTAACGCCGGGGAGCTGTTTTTT	CASSQSRGFNAGELFF
-	-	TRBJ2-5	TRBV5-1	TGCGCCAGCAGCTGGGGAGGCGGAGTGGGGGAAGAGACCCAGTACTTC	CASSWGGGVGEETQYF
TRBD1	-	TRBJ2-7	TRBV13	TGTGCCAGCAGCTTAGCGGGACAGGGGCGCCCGGAGCAGTACTTC	CASSLAGQGRPEQYF
-	-	TRBJ1-4	TRBV18	TGTGCCAGCTCACCGGATAGAGGGATTAATGAAAAACTGTTTTTT	CASSPDRGINEKLFF
-	-	TRBJ1-6	TRBV6-5	TGTGCCAGCAGCCCGGAGGGAGGTTCACCCCTCCACTTT	CASSPEGGSPLHF
TRBD1	-	TRBJ1-4	TRBV9	TGTGCCAGCAGCTTCAGCACAGGGGCAGGAGAAAAACTGTTTTTT	CASSFSTGAGEKLFF
TRBD1	-	TRBJ2-5	TRBV6-2/TRBV6-3	TGTGCCAGCAGCCCCACGGGCTGGACAGGGGAAGAGACCCAGTACTTC	CASSPTGWTGEETQYF